These 3 T cell receptor beta chains were all obtained from the same sample, sequenced in a study of T cells in localized non-small cell lung cancer. TCRdb's table, derived via immunoSEQ multiplex PCR, lists solely in-frame clones and lacks some. Of some 30,000 clones listed, 65% to 90% are singletons. The sample in question was peripheral blood, obtained before any cancer treatment. These receptors all come from an older male donor with stage III lung adenocarcinoma.

This clone has only one observation. The rearrangement uses TRBV6-6 and TRBJ1-1; 8 bases are shared with TRBD1. CDR1 MNHNY and CDR2 SVGAGI come from the germline V gene (reference sequence). CDR3 length: 14 residues. The trim removed 2 bases at V and 10 bases at J, leaving 9 bases unmatched. The CDR3 region is CASSYPGQADSAFF. The DNA for the CDR3 is TGTGCCAGCAGTTACCCGGGACAGGCGGATTCAGCTTTCTTT.

The V call is TRBV11-2, the J call TRBJ2-1; 8 bases line up with TRBD2. The CDR3 has 15 residues. CDR1 SGHAT and CDR2 FQNNGV come from the germline V gene. Losses at the gene ends were 3 bases for V and 7 bases for J; bases not matched to a gene: 8. The CDR3 region is CASSLESGSFNEQFF. In nucleotides, the CDR3 is TGTGCCAGCAGCTTGGAAAGCGGGAGTTTTAATGAGCAGTTCTTC. Drawing the rest from reference TRBV11-2 and TRBJ2-1, the complete variable domain is EAGVAQSPRYKIIEKRQSVAFWCNPISGHATLYWYQQILGQGPKLLIQFQNNGVVDDSQLPKDRFSAERLKGVDSTLKIQPAKLEDSAVYLCASSLESGSFNEQFFGPGTRLTVL.

The V gene is TRBV14, the J gene TRBJ2-1, with a possible D match to TRBD2 (7 bases). V was cut by 5 bases and J by 6 bases, with 14 bases left in between. This CDR3 spans 14 amino acids. Germline CDR1 reads SGHDN; CDR2 reads FVKESK. CDR3 in DNA: TGTGCCAGCAGCTTTGGGGGGGGCATCAATGAGCAGTTCTTC. Encoded protein: CASSFGGGINEQFF. Full variable domain (missing parts from reference TRBV14 and TRBJ2-1): EAGVTQFPSHSVIEKGQTVTLRCDPISGHDNLYWYRRVMGKEIKFLLHFVKESKQDESGMPNNRFLAERTGGTYSTLKVQPAELEDSGVYFCASSFGGGINEQFFGPGTRLTVL.